One and the same sample provided the 24 T cell receptor beta chains below, sequenced in a study of shared clonotypes between healthy human individuals (dated by TCRdb to 2020 to 2021). The receptor library was made with the immunoSEQ multiplex PCR assay. Drawn from immuneACCESS, this table holds only the in-frame rearrangements with V and J called that TCRdb kept. Clones are partly lost; checked studies trace under half to an unresolved V gene and leave the rest unexplained. Recorded for this sample are 850,000 to 1,100,000 clones; roughly 77% of them occurred a single time. The ten most abundant clones make up almost 0.9% of the sample. Material: memory CD4+ T cells from PBMCs. The cell subset or site tag for this specimen amounts to: CD45RA-negative fraction. These receptors were taken from a man aged 18 to 29 in good health. Some clones in this sample may be carry-over from other donors' samples.

The J gene is TRBJ2-3, the V gene TRBV5-4; 8 nucleotides match TRBD1. The junction had 3 bases not matched to a gene; V was cut back by 0 bases and J by 0 bases. This CDR3 comprises 16 residues. Germline V gives CDR1 SGHNT, CDR2 YYREEE (reference sequence). The CDR3 region has the DNA TGTGCCAGCAGCTTGGGACAGGGGCCAAGCACAGATACGCAGTATTTT. Amino acid sequence: CASSLGQGPSTDTQYF.

The rearrangement links TRBV5-1 to TRBJ1-4; TRBD1 agrees at 7 bases. The CDR3 sequence is 15 residues long. Trimming removed 2 bases from V and 5 bases from J; junction bases left unmatched: 6. Per germline, CDR1 SGHRS and CDR2 YFSETQ. CDR3 DNA sequence: TGCGCCAGCAGCTTTTTCGGGACAGCAAATGAAAAACTGTTTTTT. Protein product: CASSFFGTANEKLFF.

Concerning this clone: No conserved phenylalanine or tryptophan is present at the end of the CDR3, so a read error is the likely explanation. The rearrangement uses TRBV4-2 and TRBJ2-7; D gene ambiguous. Germline CDR1 reads LGHNA; CDR2 reads YNFKEQ. V was shortened by 0 bases and J by 1 base, with 13 bases between the two germline ends. The CDR3 loop spans 16 amino acids. The CDR3 loop is CASSQDRTTLSYEQYL. CDR3 DNA: TGTGCCAGCAGCCAAGACCGCACGACACTTTCCTACGAGCAGTACCTC.

About this clone: With only one base between it and a far larger clone, this is likely a read error. V is TRBV29-1 and J is TRBJ1-2; D is possibly TRBD1 (5 bases). The CDR3 sequence is 13 residues long. Looked up from germline, CDR1 is SQVTM and CDR2 is ANQGSEA. The CDR3, as DNA: TGCAGCCTCTCTCAGGGTTCCGGCTATAGCTACACCTTC. Protein: CSLSQGSGYSYTF.

The chain recombines TRBV27 with TRBJ1-2; no definite D call. The CDR3 is 14 residues long. The germline CDR1 and CDR2 sequences are MNHEY and SMNVEV (reference sequence). Trimming shortened V by 2 bases and J by 2 bases, and 9 bases separated the two germline ends. This CDR3 reads CASSLKGKNYGYTF. CDR3 nucleotide sequence: TGTGCCAGCAGTTTAAAGGGAAAGAACTATGGCTACACCTTC.

This clone has a handful of counts. This specimen includes other DNA sequences encoding the same CDR3. The DNA of the CDR3 is TGTGCCAGCAGCGCGGGGTCTACCTACGAGCAGTACTTC. Protein: CASSAGSTYEQYF. This sequence joins TRBV9 and TRBJ2-7; perhaps TRBD2 as D (5 bases). Trimming took off 3 bases at V and 2 bases at J, with 9 bases between the two ends. The CDR3 runs to 13 residues. Germline V gene lookup returns CDR1 SGDLS and CDR2 YYNGEE. The whole variable domain, remainder taken from reference TRBV9 and TRBJ2-7, is DSGVTQTPKHLITATGQRVTLRCSPRSGDLSVYWYQQSLDQGLQFLIQYYNGEERAKGNILERFSAQQFPDLHSELNLSSLELGDSALYFCASSAGSTYEQYFGPGTRLTVT.

The rearrangement uses TRBV5-1 and TRBJ2-7, with 12 nucleotides matching TRBD1. The CDR3 loop spans 16 amino acids. With 2 bases clipped from V and 4 bases from J, the junction kept 7 bases outside the gene matches. Germline V CDR1 and CDR2: SGHRS, YFSETQ. The CDR3 nucleotides read TGCGCCAGCAGCTTACCGGGACAGGGGGCTTTTTACGAGCAGTACTTC. Translating it yields CASSLPGQGAFYEQYF.

The genes are TRBV7-2 and TRBJ2-3, with a weak D call TRBD2 (5 bases). V was cut by 5 bases and J by 2 bases, with 11 bases left in between. CDR3 length: 14 amino acids. Germline values: CDR1 SGHTA, CDR2 FQGNSA. The CDR3 sequence is CASSIGGITDTQYF. CDR3 DNA: TGTGCCAGCAGCATTGGAGGAATCACAGATACGCAGTATTTT.

The V and J genes are TRBV6-6 and TRBJ1-2; D not resolved. Between the trimmed V and J ends, which lost 5 bases and 4 bases, there was a span of 8 bases. The germline V gene encodes CDR1 MNHNY and CDR2 SVGAGI (reference sequence). CDR3 length equals 12 residues. The CDR3 nucleotides are TGTGCCAGCAGTCAAGCCCGCTATGGCTACACCTTC. Amino acids: CASSQARYGYTF.

This chain connects TRBV5-1 to TRBJ1-2; 9 positions agree with TRBD1. The CDR3 consists of 16 residues. The germline V gene encodes CDR1 SGHRS and CDR2 YFSETQ. V trimming: 2 bases; J trimming: 2 bases; junction bases outside the gene matches: 7. CDR3 nucleotides: TGCGCCAGCAGCTTCGGACAGGGGATGGGGAACTATGGCTACACCTTC. Its translation is CASSFGQGMGNYGYTF.

This chain connects TRBV19 to TRBJ2-5; TRBD2 matches at 9 bases. The V segment lost 5 bases and the J segment 3 bases; nucleotides outside the gene matches: 4. Per the germline V gene, CDR1 is LNHDA and CDR2 is SQIVND (reference sequence). CDR3 length: 14 residues. The CDR3 here is CASSLGLAEETQYF. The CDR3 DNA is TGTGCCAGTAGTCTGGGACTAGCAGAAGAGACCCAGTACTTC.

This clone was seen a handful of times. The rearrangement links TRBV5-6 to TRBJ2-2; 13 nucleotides align to TRBD2. The CDR3 sequence is 15 residues long. The V gene end was trimmed by 4 bases and the J gene end by 7 bases; junction bases not matched to a gene: 4. Germline V gene sequence: CDR1 SGHDT, CDR2 YYEEEE. CDR3 DNA sequence: TGTGCCAGCAGCGGACTAGCGGGAGCGGTCGGGGAGCTGTTTTTT. Translating gives CASSGLAGAVGELFF.

This rearrangement joins TRBV5-1 to TRBJ2-7, with 8 nucleotides matching TRBD2. The V and J ends lost 2 bases and 5 bases, in that order; junction bases with no gene match: 3. The germline gives CDR1 SGHRS, CDR2 YFSETQ. CDR3 length: 13 residues. The CDR3 here is CASSLAGAHEQYF. As DNA, the CDR3 is TGCGCCAGCAGCTTAGCGGGAGCCCACGAGCAGTACTTC. Variable domain in full (rest from reference TRBV5-1 and TRBJ2-7): KAGVTQTPRYLIKTRGQQVTLSCSPISGHRSVSWYQQTPGQGLQFLFEYFSETQRNKGNFPGRFSGRQFSNSRSEMNVSTLELGDSALYLCASSLAGAHEQYFGPGTRLTVT.

The rearrangement uses TRBV9 and TRBJ2-3, with D possibly matching TRBD2 (6 bases). V was trimmed by 3 bases and J by 0 bases, leaving 11 bases between them. Germline lookup yields CDR1 SGDLS and CDR2 YYNGEE. This CDR3 region has 15 residues. This chain's CDR3 is CASSALAGSTDTQYF. CDR3 bases: TGTGCCAGCAGCGCCCTTGCGGGAAGCACAGATACGCAGTATTTT. Full variable domain (outside the CDR3, taken from reference TRBV9 and TRBJ2-3): DSGVTQTPKHLITATGQRVTLRCSPRSGDLSVYWYQQSLDQGLQFLIQYYNGEERAKGNILERFSAQQFPDLHSELNLSSLELGDSALYFCASSALAGSTDTQYFGPGTRLTVL.

Regarding this clone: Other nucleotide sequences from this sample produce the same CDR3. The V gene is TRBV6-5, the J gene TRBJ1-1, with a tentative D call TRBD1 (6 bases). Per germline, CDR1 MNHEY and CDR2 SVGAGI. Between the trimmed V and J ends, which lost 6 bases and 3 bases, there was a span of 8 bases. The CDR3 spans 12 residues. CDR3 loop: CASRRGDTEAFF. The CDR3 nucleotides read TGTGCCAGCAGAAGGGGGGACACTGAAGCTTTCTTT.

The chain uses TRBV11-2 and TRBJ2-5; TRBD1 matches at 7 bases. The CDR3 is 17 amino acids. V gave up 5 bases and J gave up 1 base; unmatched junction bases: 13. From germline, CDR1 is SGHAT and CDR2 FQNNGV. The CDR3 loop reads CASSRTRTGNSQETQYF. The CDR3 DNA sequence: TGTGCCAGCAGCCGAACTAGGACAGGAAATAGCCAAGAGACCCAGTACTTC.

This chain links TRBV4-3 with TRBJ2-1; D is perhaps TRBD2 (5 bases). Germline V gene data show CDR1 as LGHNA and CDR2 as YSLEER. Trimming removed 5 bases from V and 5 bases from J, with 7 bases in between. CDR3 length equals 12 residues. CDR3 nucleotides: TGCGCCAGCAGCGACGGGAACAATGAGCAGTTCTTC. It is translated as CASSDGNNEQFF.

Concerning this clone: This could be a read error, since a much larger clone is one nucleotide away. The rearrangement joins TRBV27 to TRBJ1-3; no definite D call. The CDR3 covers 14 residues. Per germline, CDR1 MNHEY and CDR2 SMNVEV (reference sequence). This CDR3 reads CASSLSFSGDTIYF. The DNA of the CDR3 is TGTGCCAGCAGTTTATCCTTCTCTGGAGACACCATATATTTT.

This clone was found a few times. The rearrangement links TRBV6-1 to TRBJ2-7; the D call may be TRBD1 or TRBD2 (5 bases each). The CDR3 loop spans 15 amino acids. V was clipped by 4 bases and J by 7 bases, with 20 bases between them. Germline V lookup: CDR1 MNHNS, CDR2 SASEGT. The CDR3 bases are TGTGCCAGCAGTGTGACCCGGGACCCCGTTTGGGAGCAGTACTTC. Protein: CASSVTRDPVWEQYF.

The V call is TRBV11-3, the J call TRBJ2-7, with TRBD2 matching over 12 bases. Trimming cost V 5 bases and J 5 bases; bases outside gene matches: 7. This CDR3 has 15 amino acids. CDR1 is SGHNT, CDR2 YENEEA, per germline. The CDR3 sequence: CASSAGGLAGNEQYF. Written as DNA, the CDR3 is TGTGCCAGCAGCGCAGGGGGACTAGCGGGTAACGAGCAGTACTTC.

Written as DNA, the CDR3 is TGTGCCAGCAGTTTAAGTGGGACAGGGGCCGCTACTAACTATGGCTACACCTTC. This codes for CASSLSGTGAATNYGYTF. The chain links TRBV28 to TRBJ1-2; 10 bases match TRBD1. With 2 bases clipped from V and 0 bases from J, the junction kept 9 bases outside the gene matches. The CDR3 sequence is 18 residues long. Germline V gives CDR1 MDHEN, CDR2 SYDVKM.

The chain recombines TRBV2 with TRBJ2-3; D is uncertain. The V and J ends lost 5 bases and 0 bases respectively, with 6 bases between them. The germline gives CDR1 SNHLY, CDR2 FYNNEI. The CDR3 extends over 13 amino acids. As DNA, the CDR3 is TGTGCCAGCAGTCCAGATAGCACAGATACGCAGTATTTT. Its translation is CASSPDSTDTQYF.

The chain couples TRBV2 to TRBJ1-5, with D maybe TRBD1 (5 bases). This CDR3 has 16 amino acids. Trimming stripped 1 base from V and 3 bases from J, with 13 bases between. The germline CDR1 and CDR2 sequences are SNHLY and FYNNEI. The CDR3 here is CASSEGDGGVNQPQHF. CDR3 DNA sequence: TGTGCCAGCAGTGAAGGAGATGGGGGAGTCAATCAGCCCCAGCATTTT.

This chain links TRBV5-1 with TRBJ1-3; tentatively, D is TRBD1 (6 bases). This CDR3 comprises 16 residues. The germline V gene encodes CDR1 SGHRS and CDR2 YFSETQ. Trimming cost V 0 bases and J 4 bases, with 14 bases left between them. CDR3 sequence (DNA): TGCGCCAGCAGCTTGGGAACAGGGTTCAAGGGAAACACCATATATTTT. It translates to CASSLGTGFKGNTIYF.